This T cell receptor beta chain was recorded in a study of OX40 agonist ivuxolimab in advanced cancers. At the level of the study: Each patient was given ivuxolimab into a vein every 2 weeks, at 0.01 to 10 mg/kg.

Points on this clone: The antigen is undetermined.

The method was immunoSEQ multiplex PCR; TCRdb's version includes in-frame clones alone and lacks a portion of them. The sample shows about 98,000 clones, just under 95% of them seen only once. Study-level findings and limits: There was clonal expansion of CD4+ and CD8+ blood T cells by week 6 at 0.1 to 3.0 mg/kg.

Sequenced here: CD4+ or CD8+ T cells sorted from blood, sampled in a trial of the OX40 agonist ivuxolimab. This sequence was found in an adult with an advanced solid tumor such as melanoma, head and neck, liver or kidney cancer.

CDR3 region: CASSLFQGLVGGYTF. CDR3 in DNA: TGTGCCAGCAGTTTATTTCAGGGTTTGGTTGGTGGCTACACCTTC. The chain recombines TRBV28 with TRBJ1-2; TRBD1 might be the D (5 bases). The germline gives CDR1 MDHEN, CDR2 SYDVKM. The CDR3 extends over 15 amino acids. The ends were cut back, 1 base at V and 7 bases at J, with 16 bases in the middle.